These 25 T cell receptor beta chains were sequenced from one sample in a study of blood T cell repertoires in COVID-19. Data came from immunoSEQ multiplex PCR; TCRdb stores just in-frame clones and leaves some out. Of around 250,000 clones listed, around nine tenths are singletons. Sequencing was performed on peripheral blood. The origin of the receptors is a man between 35 and 55 years old with active or convalescent COVID-19.

V usage is TRBV9 and J usage is TRBJ2-2; TRBD1 might be the D (5 bases). With 3 bases removed from V and 8 bases from J, the gap between germline ends came to 11 bases. The CDR3 consists of 13 residues. The germline CDR1 and CDR2 sequences are SGDLS and YYNGEE. The CDR3 coding sequence is TGTGCCAGCAGCGGAAGACAGATGGGGGAGCTGTTTTTT. Translation: CASSGRQMGELFF. The full variable domain, rest sourced from reference TRBV9 and TRBJ2-2, is DSGVTQTPKHLITATGQRVTLRCSPRSGDLSVYWYQQSLDQGLQFLIQYYNGEERAKGNILERFSAQQFPDLHSELNLSSLELGDSALYFCASSGRQMGELFFGEGSRLTVL.

The V gene is TRBV5-6, the J gene TRBJ1-5; D may be TRBD1 (5 bases). This CDR3 contains 13 residues. The germline V gene has CDR1 SGHDT and CDR2 YYEEEE. Trimming shortened V by 0 bases and J by 7 bases, and 8 bases separated the two germline ends. In DNA, the CDR3 is TGTGCCAGCAGCTTGGGGGAGGGGCAGCCCCAGCATTTT. Translated: CASSLGEGQPQHF. The variable domain in full, completed from reference TRBV5-6 and TRBJ1-5, reads DAGVTQSPTHLIKTRGQQVTLRCSPKSGHDTVSWYQQALGQGPQFIFQYYEEEERQRGNFPDRFSGHQFPNYSSELNVNALLLGDSALYLCASSLGEGQPQHFGDGTRLSIL.

This clone was found once. The chain links TRBV2 to TRBJ2-1; no clear D gene. The CDR3 contains 14 residues. CDR1 SNHLY and CDR2 FYNNEI come from the germline V gene. With 3 bases removed from V and 7 bases from J, the gap between germline ends came to 13 bases. The CDR3 bases are TGTGCCAGCAGTGATATCAAGAGAGAGAATGAGCAGTTCTTC. Translated, it gives CASSDIKRENEQFF. The entire variable domain, with the rest obtained from reference TRBV2 and TRBJ2-1, is as follows: EPEVTQTPSHQVTQMGQEVILRCVPISNHLYFYWYRQILGQKVEFLVSFYNNEISEKSEIFDDQFSVERPDGSNFTLKIRSTKLEDSAMYFCASSDIKRENEQFFGPGTRLTVL.

This sequence joins TRBV27 and TRBJ2-2; 8 bases line up with TRBD1. V lost 1 base to trimming and J lost 5 bases; unmatched junction nucleotides: 6. The CDR3 is 16 residues long. Germline CDR1 reads MNHEY; CDR2 reads SMNVEV (reference sequence). Here the CDR3 DNA reads TGTGCCAGCAGTTTATTGTCAGGGGGCGGAACCGGGGAGCTGTTTTTT. It encodes CASSLLSGGGTGELFF.

The chain is built from TRBV30 and TRBJ1-4, with 11 nucleotides matching TRBD1. J was trimmed by 8 bases and V by 2 bases; bases with no gene match: 10. CDR3 length: 16 amino acids. Germline V gives CDR1 GTSNPN, CDR2 SVGIG (reference sequence). In nucleotides, the CDR3 is TGTGCCTGGAGTTTCGGACTCCGGGACAGGGGGGAAAAACTGTTTTTT. It specifies CAWSFGLRDRGEKLFF.

The chain has TRBV18 and TRBJ2-1; tentatively, D is TRBD1 (5 bases). Germline CDR1 KGHSH, CDR2 LQKENI. The ends were cut back, 5 bases at V and 8 bases at J, with 19 bases in the middle. The CDR3 is made up of 15 amino acids. The DNA of the CDR3 is TGTGCCAGCTCAAAAACGACGCAGGGTACGGATGAGCAGTTCTTC. It encodes CASSKTTQGTDEQFF.

The chain's CDR3 is CASSSPGTGENSPLHF. The CDR3 nucleotides are TGTGCCAGCAGCTCGCCCGGGACAGGGGAAAATTCACCCCTCCACTTT. The chain links TRBV5-6 to TRBJ1-6, with 10 bases aligning to TRBD1. Germline V CDR1 and CDR2: SGHDT, YYEEEE. The V and J ends lost 3 bases and 7 bases, in that order; junction bases with no gene match: 7. This CDR3 is built from 16 residues.

V and J are TRBV6-2 or TRBV6-3 and TRBJ2-2; 7 nucleotides agree with TRBD1. V was pared by 0 bases and J by 4 bases, with 2 bases of the junction left unmatched. This CDR3 spans 15 amino acids. CDR1 MNHEY and CDR2 SVGEGT come from the germline V gene. The CDR3 protein is CASSYSTGSTGELFF. The CDR3 DNA is TGTGCCAGCAGTTACTCGACAGGGAGCACCGGGGAGCTGTTTTTT.

This clone was detected only once. The chain links TRBV3-1 (or the pseudogene TRBV3-2) to TRBJ1-4; maybe TRBD1 (5 bases). The CDR3 covers 16 residues. V was pared by 3 bases and J by 8 bases, with 19 bases between. Germline values: CDR1 LGHDT, CDR2 YNNKEL (reference sequence). CDR3: CASSHSIPRGYEKLFF. The CDR3 bases are TGTGCCAGCAGCCATTCGATCCCTAGGGGCTACGAAAAACTGTTTTTT.

This sequence joins TRBV18 and TRBJ2-7, with 7 nucleotides matching TRBD2. In germline, CDR1 is KGHSH, CDR2 LQKENI. The CDR3 length is 14 residues. Losses at the gene ends were 3 bases for V and 1 base for J; bases not matched to a gene: 3. CDR3 sequence reads: CASSPGGSSYEQYF. CDR3 sequence (DNA): TGTGCCAGCTCACCGGGAGGGTCGTCCTACGAGCAGTACTTC.

This clone occurred once. The chain links TRBV7-3 to TRBJ2-6; 7 bases agree with TRBD1. The J segment lost 4 bases and the V segment lost 5 bases, leaving 8 bases of the junction unmatched. CDR3 size: 16 residues. CDR1 and CDR2 from the germline V gene are SGHTA and FQGTGA. Here the CDR3 reads CASSPWTGGGANVLTF. The CDR3 region has the DNA TGTGCCAGCAGCCCCTGGACAGGCGGCGGGGCCAACGTCCTGACTTTC. Together with reference TRBV7-3 and TRBJ2-6, the CDR3 gives the full variable domain: GAGVSQTPSNKVTEKGKYVELRCDPISGHTALYWYRQSLGQGPEFLIYFQGTGAADDSGLPNDRFFAVRPEGSVSTLKIQRTERGDSAVYLCASSPWTGGGANVLTFGAGSRLTVL.

The chain has TRBV4-1 and TRBJ2-5; D perhaps matches TRBD2 (6 bases). Germline CDR1 MGHRA, CDR2 YSYEKL. CDR3 length: 17 residues. The V end was cut by 3 bases, the J end by 0 bases, with 17 bases between. The DNA of the CDR3 is TGCGCCAGCAGCCACCCCCCGGCGGGGAAGTACCAAGAGACCCAGTACTTC. Its protein is CASSHPPAGKYQETQYF.

This chain links TRBV28 with TRBJ2-3, with TRBD1 matching over 9 bases. The V and J ends lost 4 bases and 5 bases, in that order; junction bases with no gene match: 4. This CDR3 is built from 14 residues. Germline values: CDR1 MDHEN, CDR2 SYDVKM. Here the CDR3 DNA reads TGTGCCAGCAGTTGGGACAGGGTGAAAGATACGCAGTATTTT. It encodes CASSWDRVKDTQYF.

This chain uses TRBV6-5 with TRBJ1-3; D remains unclear. This CDR3 has 14 residues. Trimming took off 6 bases at V and 0 bases at J, with 9 bases between the two ends. The germline gives CDR1 MNHEY, CDR2 SVGAGI. The DNA for the CDR3 is TGTGCCAGCAGACCACTGTCCTCTGGAAACACCATATATTTT. Amino acid sequence: CASRPLSSGNTIYF.

The chain carries TRBV9 and TRBJ2-2, with 7 bases identical to TRBD1. Germline CDR1 is SGDLS and CDR2 is YYNGEE. V gave up 3 bases and J gave up 7 bases; unmatched junction bases: 6. The CDR3 is made up of 14 amino acids. The CDR3 DNA follows: TGTGCCAGCAGCGCCGGGACAGCAAGCGGGGAGCTGTTTTTT. Translated: CASSAGTASGELFF.

The J gene is TRBJ2-7, the V gene TRBV6-1; TRBD1 might be the D (6 bases). This CDR3 has 14 amino acids. V was clipped by 2 bases and J by 4 bases, with 12 bases between them. Germline loops: CDR1 MNHNS, CDR2 SASEGT. This CDR3 reads CASSERQEYYEQYF. For the CDR3, the DNA is TGTGCCAGCAGTGAAAGACAGGAATATTACGAGCAGTACTTC.

The chain links TRBV13 to TRBJ1-3; the D is unclear. The V gene lost 0 bases and the J gene lost 0 bases, with 9 bases spanning the gap. The CDR3 totals 16 residues. The germline V gene has CDR1 PRHDT and CDR2 FYEKMQ (reference sequence). CDR3 coding DNA: TGTGCCAGCAGCTTAGGCGGGGTACGCTCTGGAAACACCATATATTTT. This encodes CASSLGGVRSGNTIYF. The whole variable domain, filled in from reference TRBV13 and TRBJ1-3, reads AAGVIQSPRHLIKEKRETATLKCYPIPRHDTVYWYQQGPGQDPQFLISFYEKMQSDKGSIPDRFSAQQFSDYHSELNMSSLELGDSALYFCASSLGGVRSGNTIYFGEGSWLTVV.

This chain connects TRBV30 to TRBJ1-2; D is unresolved. Trimming cost V 3 bases and J 1 base, with 15 bases left between them. This CDR3 is 15 amino acids long. CDR1 and CDR2 (germline): GTSNPN, SVGIG (reference sequence). CDR3 nucleotides: TGTGCCTGGAGCCACGGGTCTTCCTTTAACTATGGCTACACCTTC. Protein: CAWSHGSSFNYGYTF.

The rearrangement links TRBV24-1 to TRBJ2-1, with D maybe TRBD1 (5 bases). This CDR3 spans 13 amino acids. Trimming shortened V by 7 bases and J by 0 bases, and 6 bases separated the two germline ends. CDR1 is KGHDR, CDR2 SFDVKD, per germline. CDR3 sequence: CATRDTSYNEQFF. The CDR3 coding sequence is TGTGCCACCAGGGACACCTCCTACAATGAGCAGTTCTTC.

The chain joins TRBV28 to TRBJ2-7, with D perhaps matching TRBD1 (6 bases). The CDR3 contains 14 residues. The V gene lost 6 bases and the J gene lost 2 bases, with 14 bases spanning the gap. Germline CDR1 reads MDHEN; CDR2 reads SYDVKM. The CDR3 here is CASSPPDRPYEQYF. CDR3 bases: TGTGCCAGCAGCCCCCCCGACAGGCCCTACGAGCAGTACTTC.

The chain couples TRBV3-1 (or the pseudogene TRBV3-2) to TRBJ1-1; D is perhaps TRBD1 (6 bases). The V gene lost 4 bases and the J gene lost 4 bases, with 25 bases spanning the gap. The CDR3 consists of 18 residues. Germline V gene lookup returns CDR1 LGHDT and CDR2 YNNKEL (reference sequence). CDR3 bases: TGTGCCAGCAGCCGAACACAGGGAAGTGGTCGGGTCGGCACTGAAGCTTTCTTT. This sequence encodes CASSRTQGSGRVGTEAFF.

V and J are TRBV9 and TRBJ2-6; D unclear. The V gene lost 1 base and the J gene lost 0 bases, with 14 bases spanning the gap. Germline V gives CDR1 SGDLS, CDR2 YYNGEE. This CDR3 spans 18 amino acids. CDR3 sequence: CASSVPLFPVSGANVLTF. The CDR3 DNA reads as TGTGCCAGCAGCGTACCATTGTTCCCGGTCTCTGGGGCCAACGTCCTGACTTTC.

This chain links TRBV24-1 with TRBJ2-5; the match to TRBD2 covers 14 bases. CDR1 KGHDR and CDR2 SFDVKD come from the germline V gene. This CDR3 comprises 15 residues. V was pared by 11 bases and J by 2 bases, with 6 bases of the junction left unmatched. Here the CDR3 reads CASGTSGGFQETQYF. The CDR3 DNA follows: TGTGCCAGCGGGACTAGCGGGGGTTTTCAAGAGACCCAGTACTTC.

The chain links TRBV15 to TRBJ2-4; 8 bases are a match to TRBD2. The CDR3 covers 15 residues. Trimming took 5 bases from V and 0 from J; bases not matched to a gene: 3. Germline CDR1 is LNHNV and CDR2 is YYDKDF (reference sequence). CDR3 amino acids: CATSPGGPAKNIQYF. DNA of the CDR3: TGTGCCACCAGCCCGGGAGGGCCAGCCAAAAACATTCAGTACTTC.

This clone was seen only a few times. The chain has TRBV19 and TRBJ1-2; TRBD1 matches 8 bases. The CDR3 is made up of 16 amino acids. Germline V gives CDR1 LNHDA, CDR2 SQIVND (reference sequence). The V gene end was trimmed by 3 bases and the J gene end by 0 bases; junction bases not matched to a gene: 6. The CDR3 DNA sequence: TGTGCCAGTAGTATTAGGACAGGGACCGCTAACTATGGCTACACCTTC. The encoded protein is CASSIRTGTANYGYTF.